One and the same sample provided the 18 T cell receptor beta chains below, sequenced in a study of blood T cell repertoires in COVID-19. This table comes from immunoSEQ multiplex PCR, and its TCRdb copy is limited to in-frame clones, with some not included. The sample has approximately 360,000 clones, 88% seen once; the top ten hold more than 0.85%. Sequenced input: PBMCs or T cells enriched from blood (not recorded which). The receptors derive from a woman in her thirties with acute COVID-19.

The chain uses TRBV7-2 and TRBJ2-1; perhaps TRBD2 as D (6 bases). This CDR3 contains 13 residues. Deletions cut 1 base from V and 7 bases from J, with 8 bases between. CDR1 and CDR2 (germline): SGHTA, FQGNSA. The CDR3 coding sequence is TGTGCCAGCAGCTTAGAACTAGCTAATGAGCAGTTCTTC. Translating it yields CASSLELANEQFF.

The rearrangement joins TRBV12-1 to TRBJ2-5; the D call of TRBD2 is as the table states it, not checked on the DNA. TRBV12-1 constitutes a pseudogene. The CDR3 consists of 18 residues. DNA of the CDR3: TGTTCCAGCAGCTTGTGCTCGGCTAGCGGGGGACACCAAGAGACCCAGTACTTC. Translation: CSSSLCSASGGHQETQYF.

This clone was counted once. This chain joins TRBV18 and TRBJ1-6, with D uncertain. The germline gives CDR1 KGHSH, CDR2 LQKENI. This CDR3 has 15 residues. With 3 bases removed from V and 8 bases from J, the gap between germline ends came to 14 bases. The CDR3, as DNA: TGTGCCAGCTCACCGCAAACTATGAAGCATTCACCCCTCCACTTT. It codes for CASSPQTMKHSPLHF.

The chain has TRBV9 and TRBJ1-6; TRBD1 is a possible D gene (6 bases). The CDR3 extends over 15 amino acids. The V end lost 1 base, the J end lost 10 bases, and 15 bases lay between the germline ends. Germline V gives CDR1 SGDLS, CDR2 YYNGEE. Here the CDR3 DNA reads TGTGCCAGCAGCGTACTAGGTCAGGGGCGATCACCCCTCCACTTT. It is translated as CASSVLGQGRSPLHF.

This clone has just one count. This chain links TRBV15 with TRBJ2-7, with a tentative D call TRBD1 (5 bases). The CDR3 has 14 residues. Germline assignment: CDR1 LNHNV and CDR2 YYDKDF (reference sequence). Between the trimmed V and J ends, which lost 0 bases and 4 bases, there was a span of 10 bases. In DNA form, the CDR3 reads TGTGCCACCAGCAGAGATAAGGGGCCTTACGAGCAGTACTTC. Its translation is CATSRDKGPYEQYF. The complete variable domain, with remaining parts taken from reference TRBV15 and TRBJ2-7, reads DAMVIQNPRYQVTQFGKPVTLSCSQTLNHNVMYWYQQKSSQAPKLLFHYYDKDFNNEADTPDNFQSRRPNTSFCFLDIRSPGLGDTAMYLCATSRDKGPYEQYFGPGTRLTVT.

V gene TRBV12-2 combines with J gene TRBJ1-2; TRBD1 is the table's D call and was not checked against the DNA. TRBV12-2 is noted as a pseudogene. This CDR3 comprises 18 residues. This CDR3 reads CASRSGQGWVDANYGYTF. In nucleotides, the CDR3 is TGTGCAAGTCGCTCAGGGCAGGGGTGGGTTGATGCTAACTATGGCTACACCTTC.

The rearrangement uses TRBV6-5 and TRBJ1-1; D not resolved. CDR1 is MNHEY and CDR2 is SVGAGI in the germline V gene. The germline V and J ends were trimmed by 8 bases and 0 bases, with 10 bases remaining between them. The CDR3 sequence is 13 residues long. CDR3 protein: CASLGRLNTEAFF. CDR3 DNA: TGTGCCAGCCTGGGCAGGCTGAACACTGAAGCTTTCTTT.

The chain employs TRBV11-2 and TRBJ1-1; tentatively, D is TRBD1 (6 bases). Trimming removed 5 bases at V and 2 bases at J, with 18 bases between. Looked up from germline, CDR1 is SGHAT and CDR2 is FQNNGV. The CDR3 loop spans 16 amino acids. The DNA of the CDR3 is TGTGCCAGCAGCGCGGGGGGGGCAGGTCCCAACACTGAAGCTTTCTTT. Encoded protein: CASSAGGAGPNTEAFF.

The genes are TRBV10-3 and TRBJ2-3, with D possibly TRBD1 on 6 matching bases. Germline CDR1 is ENHRY and CDR2 is SYGVKD. The V end lost 5 bases, the J end lost 3 bases, and 21 bases lay between the germline ends. The CDR3 covers 17 residues. Written as DNA, the CDR3 is TGTGCCATCAGTCAGGAACTGACAGGAAGAGGAACAGATACGCAGTATTTT. Amino acids: CAISQELTGRGTDTQYF.

The DNA of the CDR3 is TGCGCCAGCAGTGAGGGGCAGAGCCAAGAGACCCAGTACTTC. This encodes CASSEGQSQETQYF. The chain couples TRBV10-2 to TRBJ2-5; unclear D gene. V shed 2 bases and J shed 1 base, with 8 bases lying between them. The CDR3 length is 14 residues. CDR1 and CDR2 (germline): WSHSY, SAAADI.

The V and J genes are TRBV18 and TRBJ1-1; possible D gene TRBD1, 6 bases. V lost 3 bases to trimming and J lost 0 bases, with 17 bases between them. CDR1 and CDR2 (germline): KGHSH, LQKENI. The CDR3 covers 17 residues. The CDR3 loop reads CASSPKNRAGVNTEAFF. The DNA of the CDR3 is TGTGCCAGCTCACCGAAGAACAGGGCAGGTGTGAACACTGAAGCTTTCTTT.

V is TRBV5-1 and J is TRBJ2-3; the match to TRBD2 covers 10 bases. The CDR3 loop spans 17 amino acids. The junction had 8 bases not matched to a gene; V was cut back by 4 bases and J by 0 bases. Germline CDR1 and CDR2: SGHRS and YFSETQ. The CDR3 DNA reads TGCGCCAGCAGCAGGAGCGGGGGGGGCTCTAGCACAGATACGCAGTATTTT. Translating it yields CASSRSGGGSSTDTQYF. The whole variable domain, filled in from reference TRBV5-1 and TRBJ2-3, reads KAGVTQTPRYLIKTRGQQVTLSCSPISGHRSVSWYQQTPGQGLQFLFEYFSETQRNKGNFPGRFSGRQFSNSRSEMNVSTLELGDSALYLCASSRSGGGSSTDTQYFGPGTRLTVL.

This clone was seen just once. The V gene is TRBV12-3 or TRBV12-4, the J gene TRBJ2-3, with D perhaps TRBD2 (6 bases). The CDR3 totals 13 residues. Trimming shortened V by 3 bases and J by 10 bases, and 14 bases separated the two germline ends. The CDR3 nucleotides are TGTGCCAGCAGTTTGGGCGGAGGGCTGGCGCAGTATTTT. It yields the protein CASSLGGGLAQYF.

The V gene is TRBV12-3 or TRBV12-4, the J gene TRBJ2-7; D gene unclear. V lost 3 bases to trimming and J lost 0 bases, with 6 bases between them. The CDR3 runs 13 residues. The CDR3: CASSFLVSYEQYF. CDR3 sequence (DNA): TGTGCCAGCAGTTTCTTAGTCTCCTACGAGCAGTACTTC.

The chain recombines TRBV5-1 with TRBJ2-7; 7 nucleotides line up with TRBD1. The CDR3 sequence is 14 residues long. Germline V gene data show CDR1 as SGHRS and CDR2 as YFSETQ. With V trimmed by 4 bases and J by 3 bases, 7 bases remained unmatched. DNA of the CDR3: TGCGCCAGCAGCACCCGGGACAGCGGCTACGAGCAGTACTTC. Its protein is CASSTRDSGYEQYF.

The V call is TRBV12-3 or TRBV12-4, the J call TRBJ2-7; D is undetermined. The CDR3 covers 12 residues. V lost 6 bases, J lost 6 bases, and 12 bases lay in between. CDR3 DNA: TGTGCCAGCAGAGCCCGAAGAAGCGAGCAGTACTTC. Translating it yields CASRARRSEQYF.

This chain links TRBV9 with TRBJ2-7; 8 nucleotides align to TRBD1. V was pared by 3 bases and J by 7 bases, with 9 bases of the junction left unmatched. The CDR3 consists of 14 residues. Per the germline V gene, CDR1 is SGDLS and CDR2 is YYNGEE. CDR3 region: CASSDLRTGQEQYF. The DNA of the CDR3 is TGTGCCAGCAGCGACCTTCGGACAGGGCAAGAGCAGTACTTC.

The chain links TRBV10-2 to TRBJ1-1; TRBD1 agrees at 7 bases. The J segment lost 3 bases and the V segment lost 3 bases, leaving 7 bases of the junction unmatched. Germline V gene sequence: CDR1 WSHSY, CDR2 SAAADI. This CDR3 has 15 residues. Here the CDR3 DNA reads TGCGCCAGCAGTGAAACCGGGACAGAGGACACTGAAGCTTTCTTT. Its translation is CASSETGTEDTEAFF.